These 8 T cell receptor beta chains were all obtained from the same sample, sequenced in a study of a mutant IDH1 vaccine in newly diagnosed glioma. These TCRs' antigens remain unknown. Some clones are missing from TCRdb's copy, which holds only in-frame ones; the method was immunoSEQ multiplex PCR. This sample has some 30,000 clones, with over 65% found just once. Time point denoted: week 35, safety follow-up. It was 300 ug of mutant IDH1 20-mer peptide that made up each vaccine dose, given with topical imiquimod. The material sequenced was PBMCs, taken from a glioma patient whose treatment included an IDH1 peptide vaccine. The receptors shown here come from a man aged 25-45 years with glioma.

The V and J genes are TRBV25-1 and TRBJ2-5; maybe TRBD1 (5 bases). Between the trimmed V and J ends, which lost 9 bases and 2 bases, there was a span of 10 bases. Germline CDR1 is MGHDK and CDR2 is SYGVNS. CDR3 length equals 12 residues. DNA for the CDR3: TGTGCCAGTACAGGAGCTCAAGAGACCCAGTACTTC. It codes for CASTGAQETQYF.

CDR3 loop: CASSQVLGGAYEQYF. The CDR3 nucleotides read TGTGCCAGCAGCCAAGTCCTTGGAGGGGCCTACGAGCAGTACTTC. The J gene is TRBJ2-7, the V gene TRBV14; D might be TRBD2 (6 bases). Germline V gene sequence: CDR1 SGHDN, CDR2 FVKESK. The CDR3 contains 15 residues. Trimming took 1 base from V and 2 from J, leaving 12 bases between them.

The chain recombines TRBV21-1 with TRBJ1-2; the D call of TRBD1 is as the table states it, not checked on the DNA. TRBV21-1 is termed a pseudogene. The CDR3 consists of 15 residues. The DNA for the CDR3 is TGTGCCAGCAGCTTGCGGGACAGGGGGCTGTATGGCTACACCTTC. Translation: CASSLRDRGLYGYTF.

This clone showed up just once. V usage is TRBV7-2 and J usage is TRBJ2-7; D might be TRBD2 (5 bases). V was pared by 5 bases and J by 7 bases, with 12 bases between. The CDR3 spans 12 residues. CDR1 is SGHTA and CDR2 is FQGNSA in the germline V gene. CDR3 DNA sequence: TGTGCCAGCAGCGCGGCACCGGGGGAGCAGTACTTC. Its protein is CASSAAPGEQYF.

The V call is TRBV6-5, the J call TRBJ2-1, with 8 bases aligning to TRBD2. The V gene end was trimmed by 2 bases and the J gene end by 4 bases; junction bases not matched to a gene: 7. The CDR3 is made up of 16 amino acids. Germline V gives CDR1 MNHEY, CDR2 SVGAGI. This chain's CDR3 is CASSYLSAGEYNEQFF. CDR3 bases: TGTGCCAGCAGTTACCTTTCAGCGGGAGAGTACAATGAGCAGTTCTTC.

The V and J genes are TRBV16 and TRBJ2-7, with a possible D match to TRBD1 (5 bases). Germline CDR1 and CDR2: KGHSY and FQNENV. Between the trimmed V and J ends, which lost 2 bases and 3 bases, there was a span of 5 bases. CDR3 size: 12 residues. CDR3 nucleotides: TGTGCCAGCAGCCAAGACAGCTACGAGCAGTACTTC. Amino acid sequence: CASSQDSYEQYF. Complete variable domain (other parts from reference TRBV16 and TRBJ2-7): GEEVAQTPKHLVRGEGQKAKLYCAPIKGHSYVFWYQQVLKNEFKFLISFQNENVFDETGMPKERFSAKCLPNSPCSLEIQATKLEDSAVYFCASSQDSYEQYFGPGTRLTVT.

This chain joins TRBV29-1 and TRBJ1-1; D may be TRBD1 (5 bases). Germline CDR1 reads SQVTM; CDR2 reads ANQGSEA. The CDR3 runs 15 residues. With 4 bases removed from V and 0 bases from J, the gap between germline ends came to 15 bases. The CDR3 region is CSVGAGWGMNTEAFF. CDR3 nucleotide sequence: TGCAGCGTTGGGGCAGGGTGGGGCATGAACACTGAAGCTTTCTTT. Together with reference TRBV29-1 and TRBJ1-1, the CDR3 gives the full variable domain: SAVISQKPSRDICQRGTSLTIQCQVDSQVTMMFWYRQQPGQSLTLIATANQGSEATYESGFVIDKFPISRPNLTFSTLTVSNMSPEDSSIYLCSVGAGWGMNTEAFFGQGTRLTVV.

J is TRBJ2-7 and V is TRBV5-5; TRBD2 aligns across 7 bases. J gave up 5 bases and V 4 bases, and 9 bases lay outside the gene matches. The CDR3 loop spans 14 amino acids. Germline V CDR1 and CDR2: SGHKS, YYEKEE (reference sequence). The chain's CDR3 is CASSRSGPFDEQYF. The CDR3 DNA sequence: TGTGCCAGCAGCCGTAGCGGGCCCTTCGACGAGCAGTACTTC.